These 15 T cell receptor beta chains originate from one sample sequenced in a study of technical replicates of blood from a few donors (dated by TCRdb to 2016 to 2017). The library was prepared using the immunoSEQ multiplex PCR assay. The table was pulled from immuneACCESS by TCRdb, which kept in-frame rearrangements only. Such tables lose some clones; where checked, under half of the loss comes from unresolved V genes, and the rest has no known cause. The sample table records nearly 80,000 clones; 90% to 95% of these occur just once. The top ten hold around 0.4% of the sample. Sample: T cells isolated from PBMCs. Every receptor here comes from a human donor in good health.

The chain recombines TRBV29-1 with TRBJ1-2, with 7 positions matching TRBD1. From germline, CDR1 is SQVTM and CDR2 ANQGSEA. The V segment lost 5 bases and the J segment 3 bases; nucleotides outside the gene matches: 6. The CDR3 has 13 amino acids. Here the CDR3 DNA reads TGCAGCGTTCTCCAACAGGGGTACTATGGCTACACCTTC. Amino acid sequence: CSVLQQGYYGYTF.

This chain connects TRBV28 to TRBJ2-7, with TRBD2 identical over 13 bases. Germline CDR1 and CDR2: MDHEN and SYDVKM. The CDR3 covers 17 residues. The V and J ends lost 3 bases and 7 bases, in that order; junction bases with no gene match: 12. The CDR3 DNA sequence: TGTGCCAGCAGTTTTTTCTGGCGGACTAGCGGGAGAAAAGAGCAGTACTTC. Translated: CASSFFWRTSGRKEQYF.

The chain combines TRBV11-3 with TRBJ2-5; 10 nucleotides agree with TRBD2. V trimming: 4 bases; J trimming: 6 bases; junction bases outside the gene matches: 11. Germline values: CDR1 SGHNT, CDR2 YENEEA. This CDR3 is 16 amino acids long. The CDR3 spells CASSSRGVAGGKTQYF. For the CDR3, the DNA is TGTGCCAGCAGCTCGAGGGGGGTAGCGGGAGGAAAGACCCAGTACTTC. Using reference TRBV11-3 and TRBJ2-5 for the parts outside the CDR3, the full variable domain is EAGVVQSPRYKIIEKKQPVAFWCNPISGHNTLYWYLQNLGQGPELLIRYENEEAVDDSQLPKDRFSAERLKGVDSTLKIQPAELGDSAVYLCASSSRGVAGGKTQYFGPGTRLLVL.

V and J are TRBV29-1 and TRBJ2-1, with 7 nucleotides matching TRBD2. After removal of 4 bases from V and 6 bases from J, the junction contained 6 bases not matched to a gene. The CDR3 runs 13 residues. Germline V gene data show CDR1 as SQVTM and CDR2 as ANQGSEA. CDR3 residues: CSVGGGISNEQFF. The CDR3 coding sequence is TGCAGCGTTGGGGGGGGGATTTCCAATGAGCAGTTCTTC.

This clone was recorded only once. For the CDR3, the DNA is TGCGCCAGCAGCCAACCGCCAGGGCGGAATGAGCAGTTCTTC. Translated, it gives CASSQPPGRNEQFF. The chain recombines TRBV4-3 with TRBJ2-1, with D maybe TRBD1 (5 bases). V gave up 2 bases and J gave up 7 bases, with 12 bases separating them. Germline V CDR1 and CDR2: LGHNA, YSLEER. The CDR3 is 14 residues long.

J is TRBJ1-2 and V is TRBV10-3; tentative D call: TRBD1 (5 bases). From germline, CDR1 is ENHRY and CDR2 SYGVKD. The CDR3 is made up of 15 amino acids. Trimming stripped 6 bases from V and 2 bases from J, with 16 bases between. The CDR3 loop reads CAISDQGGLNYGYTF. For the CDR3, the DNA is TGTGCCATCAGCGACCAGGGAGGCTTAAACTATGGCTACACCTTC.

CDR3 bases: TGTGCCAGCAGCGTAGCGGGAGGGCCGTCCTACGAGCAGTACTTC. It is translated as CASSVAGGPSYEQYF. The J gene is TRBJ2-7, the V gene TRBV9, with TRBD2 identical over 8 bases. The CDR3 is made up of 15 amino acids. Germline V CDR1 and CDR2: SGDLS, YYNGEE. Unmatched junction bases numbered 3, after V lost 0 bases and J lost 1 base.

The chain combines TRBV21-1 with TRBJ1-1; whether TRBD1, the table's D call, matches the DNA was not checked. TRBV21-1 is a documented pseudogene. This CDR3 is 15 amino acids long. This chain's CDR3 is CASSNRTGGITEAFF. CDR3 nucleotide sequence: TGTGCCAGCAGCAACCGGACAGGGGGAATTACTGAAGCTTTCTTT.

The CDR3 DNA reads as TGTGCCAGCAGCCTAGAGACCCAGTACTTC. Residues: CASSLETQYF. The rearrangement uses TRBV25-1 and TRBJ2-5; D is ambiguous. CDR1 MGHDK and CDR2 SYGVNS come from the germline V gene. This CDR3 contains 10 residues. The germline V and J ends were trimmed by 6 bases and 4 bases, with 3 bases remaining between them.

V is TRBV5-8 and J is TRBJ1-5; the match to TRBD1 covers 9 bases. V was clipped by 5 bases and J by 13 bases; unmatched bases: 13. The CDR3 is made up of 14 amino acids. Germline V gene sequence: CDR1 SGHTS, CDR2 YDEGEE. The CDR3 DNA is TGTGCCAGCAGTTTGCTGGACAGGGGATCCTATCAGCATTTT. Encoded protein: CASSLLDRGSYQHF.

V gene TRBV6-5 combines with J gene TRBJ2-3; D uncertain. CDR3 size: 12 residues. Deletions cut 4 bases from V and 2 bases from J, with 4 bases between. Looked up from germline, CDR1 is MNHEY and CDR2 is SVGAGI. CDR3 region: CASSSLTDTQYF. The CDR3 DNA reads TGTGCCAGCAGTTCCCTCACAGATACGCAGTATTTT.

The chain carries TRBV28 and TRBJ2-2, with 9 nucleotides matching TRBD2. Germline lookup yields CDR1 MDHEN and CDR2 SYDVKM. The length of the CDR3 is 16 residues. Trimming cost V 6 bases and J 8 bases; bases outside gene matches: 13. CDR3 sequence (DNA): TGTGCCAGCAGCCCCTTGGAGCGGGAGGTCGGAGGGGAGCTGTTTTTT. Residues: CASSPLEREVGGELFF.

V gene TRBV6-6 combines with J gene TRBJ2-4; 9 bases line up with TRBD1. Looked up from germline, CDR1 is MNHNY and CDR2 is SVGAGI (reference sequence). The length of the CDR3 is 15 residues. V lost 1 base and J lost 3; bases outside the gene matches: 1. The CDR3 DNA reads TGTGCCAGCAGTTACTGGGACAGGGACAAAAACATTCAGTACTTC. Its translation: CASSYWDRDKNIQYF.

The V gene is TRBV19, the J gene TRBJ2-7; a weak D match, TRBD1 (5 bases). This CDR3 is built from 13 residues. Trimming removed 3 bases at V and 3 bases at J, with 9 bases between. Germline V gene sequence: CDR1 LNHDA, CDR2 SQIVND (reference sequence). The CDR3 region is CASSIQGNYEQYF. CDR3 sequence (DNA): TGTGCCAGTAGTATCCAGGGCAACTACGAGCAGTACTTC.

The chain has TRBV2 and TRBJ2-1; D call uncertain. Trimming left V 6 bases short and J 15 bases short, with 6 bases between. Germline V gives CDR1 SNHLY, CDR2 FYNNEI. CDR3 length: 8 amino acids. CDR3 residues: CASSLAFF. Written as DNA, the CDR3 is TGTGCCAGCAGCCTGGCGTTCTTC.